The present T cell receptor beta chain was sequenced within a study of shared clonotypes between healthy human individuals. Libraries were prepared by immunoSEQ multiplex PCR; TCRdb keeps only in-frame clonotypes and omits some of them. The sample shows some 2,500,000 clones, more than 85% of them seen only once. Study observations and caveats: Naive subsets tended to show greater estimated richness than memory subsets.

The junction had 11 bases not matched to a gene; V was cut back by 6 bases and J by 8 bases. The CDR3 runs to 13 residues. Germline CDR1 SQVTM, CDR2 ANQGSEA. Concerning this clone: Its specificity is unknown.

The CD4+ fraction was divided into a CD45RA+ naive subset and a CD45RA-negative memory subset. The sequence came from a man younger than 35 in good health. Some clones in this sample may be carry-over from other donors' samples. This chain uses TRBV29-1 with TRBJ1-1, with 8 bases that match TRBD1. Material: naive CD4+ T cells from PBMCs. Subset: CD45RA+ positively selected. The CDR3 DNA reads as TGCAGCGTCGAAACGGACAGGGACGCCGAAGCTTTCTTT. Its translation: CSVETDRDAEAFF.